These T cell receptor beta chains were read from a single sample in a study of T cells in Graves' hyperthyroidism and ophthalmopathy. TCRdb re-analysed the multiplex PCR reads in MiXCR, keeping a single row per CDR3 protein. The sample consists of 550,000 to 600,000 distinct CDR3 sequences, about 14% of them appearing once. Sequences were obtained from blood. Source of these receptors: a woman aged 18-30 years with Graves' ophthalmopathy. Each CDR3 is given with its conserved first and last residue. Fields, in order: V gene, D gene, J gene, clone size, CDR3 protein, CDR3 DNA. A D gene is named only where the DNA matches it firmly. Size values are once, few and many counts, or a class for expanded clones, and some rows have none.

>TRBV20-1|TRBD1|TRBJ2-5|many
CSARTGGLETQYF
TGCAGTGCACGGACAGGGGGATTAGAGACCCAGTACTTC
>TRBV12-3/TRBV12-4|-|TRBJ2-7|many
CASSPARYEQYF
TGTGCCAGCAGTCCGGCCAGGTACGAGCAGTACTTC
>TRBV7-9|TRBD1|TRBJ2-1|many
CASSMGQRLYASPYNEQFF
TGTGCCAGCAGCATGGGACAGCGACTATACGCCTCACCTTACAATGAGCAGTTCTTC
>TRBV6-6|-|TRBJ2-7|many
CASSYRVAGPATGQYF
TGTGCCAGCAGTTACAGGGTTGCAGGGCCCGCTACGGGGCAGTACTTC
>TRBV7-2|-|TRBJ2-7|many
CASSLARSYRAPKYYEQYF
TGTGCCAGCAGCTTAGCCCGCTCCTACAGGGCCCCAAAATACTACGAGCAGTACTTC
>TRBV10-3|-|TRBJ2-7|few
CAISVRDNTYEQYF
TGTGCCATCAGTGTGCGGGACAACACCTACGAGCAGTACTTC
>TRBV6-1|-|TRBJ2-7|many
CASSRSVYEQYF
TGTGCCAGCAGTCGTAGCGTCTACGAGCAGTACTTC
>TRBV3-1|-|TRBJ2-7|many
CASSQDSGVAEQYF
TGTGCCAGCAGCCAAGATTCAGGGGTGGCCGAGCAGTACTTC
>TRBV5-5|TRBD2|TRBJ2-1|-
CASSARGLAFNEQFF
TGTGCCAGCAGCGCACGGGGACTAGCGTTCAATGAGCAGTTCTTC
>TRBV28|-|TRBJ2-1|-
CASSPVQGSNEQFF
TGTGCCAGCAGTCCTGTACAGGGTTCCAATGAGCAGTTCTTC
>TRBV28|-|TRBJ2-3|many
CASSWGRGQVTDTQYF
TGTGCCAGCAGTTGGGGGAGGGGGCAAGTTACAGATACGCAGTATTTT
>TRBV15|TRBD2|TRBJ2-2|many
CATSRDLPAGGRTGELFF
TGTGCCACCAGCAGAGATCTTCCAGCGGGAGGGCGCACCGGGGAGCTGTTTTTT
>TRBV20-1|TRBD2|TRBJ2-1|many
CSASGVGTSGRVGGNEQFF
TGCAGTGCTAGCGGGGTGGGGACTAGCGGGAGAGTAGGGGGGAATGAGCAGTTCTTC
>TRBV14|-|TRBJ1-1|-
CASSQDLRYRDTEAFF
TGTGCCAGCAGCCAAGATTTAAGGTACCGGGACACTGAAGCTTTCTTT
>TRBV4-2|-|TRBJ2-3|-
CASSQDLEAGTDTQYF
TGCGCCAGCAGCCAAGATTTGGAGGCGGGCACAGATACGCAGTATTTT
>TRBV6-1|-|TRBJ2-1|many
CASSDGTMGFNEQFF
TGTGCCAGCAGTGACGGGACCATGGGTTTCAATGAGCAGTTCTTC
>TRBV27|-|TRBJ1-5|many
CASSSNSAGNQPQHF
TGTGCCAGCAGTTCGAACAGCGCCGGGAATCAGCCCCAGCATTTT
>TRBV7-6|-|TRBJ2-7|-
CASSLDSRRNYEQYF
TGTGCCAGCAGCTTAGATTCTCGGCGGAACTACGAGCAGTACTTC
>TRBV12-3/TRBV12-4|-|TRBJ1-1|-
CASSFNRVGGNTEAFF
TGTGCCAGCAGTTTTAATAGGGTTGGGGGGAACACTGAAGCTTTCTTT
>TRBV20-1|-|TRBJ1-5|many
CSAPSFRGINQPQHF
TGCAGTGCCCCCTCGTTTCGGGGGATAAATCAGCCCCAGCATTTT
>TRBV7-9|TRBD2|TRBJ2-3|many
CASSSNSGRALTDTQYF
TGTGCCAGCAGCTCCAATAGCGGGAGGGCCCTCACAGATACGCAGTATTTT
>TRBV12-3/TRBV12-4|-|TRBJ1-4|many
CASSQEYYPEKLFF
TGTGCCAGCAGCCAAGAGTACTATCCAGAAAAACTGTTTTTT
>TRBV28|TRBD1|TRBJ2-7|many
CASSNRGRVHEQYF
TGTGCCAGCAGCAACAGGGGGCGAGTCCACGAGCAGTACTTC
>TRBV3-1|TRBD2|TRBJ2-3|few
CASSQDPGLALASTDTQYF
TGTGCCAGCAGCCAAGACCCGGGACTAGCATTAGCTAGCACAGATACGCAGTATTTT
>TRBV19|TRBD2|TRBJ2-1|few
CASSRSPLAGGPEEQFF
TGTGCCAGTAGTAGATCCCCCTTAGCGGGAGGGCCGGAGGAGCAGTTCTTC
>TRBV9|-|TRBJ1-1|-
CAGSVVKDSARMNTEAFF
TGTGCCGGCAGCGTAGTTAAGGACAGCGCCCGGATGAACACTGAAGCTTTCTTT
>TRBV28|TRBD1|TRBJ2-4|many
CASSLYQGGGNIQYF
TGTGCCAGCAGTTTATACCAAGGGGGCGGAAACATTCAGTACTTC
>TRBV10-3|TRBD2|TRBJ2-5|-
CAISGLAGGGGETQYF
TGTGCCATCAGTGGACTAGCGGGGGGCGGAGGAGAGACCCAGTACTTC
>TRBV14|-|TRBJ1-3|few
CASSQLRGSGNTIYF
TGTGCCAGCAGCCAATTGAGAGGTTCTGGAAACACCATATATTTT
>TRBV6-6|-|TRBJ2-1|many
CASSYRLENSYNEQFF
TGTGCCAGCAGTTACCGACTTGAGAACTCCTACAATGAGCAGTTCTTC
>TRBV6-2/TRBV6-3|TRBD2|TRBJ2-3|few
CASSAGRATDTQYF
TGTGCCAGCAGTGCCGGGAGGGCGACAGATACGCAGTATTTT
>TRBV9|-|TRBJ2-4|many
CASSVGAKNIQYF
TGTGCCAGCAGTGTTGGAGCCAAAAACATTCAGTACTTC
>TRBV20-1|TRBD1|TRBJ2-7|many
CSAPDRGPYEQYF
TGCAGTGCCCCGGACAGGGGGCCCTACGAGCAGTACTTC
>TRBV11-3|TRBD2|TRBJ2-1|many
CASSLPGRAGNEQFF
TGTGCCAGCAGCTTACCCGGGAGGGCTGGAAATGAGCAGTTCTTC
>TRBV12-3/TRBV12-4|-|TRBJ2-7|many
CASSLSGAVHEQYF
TGTGCCAGCAGTTTAAGCGGAGCCGTGCACGAGCAGTACTTC
>TRBV18|TRBD1|TRBJ2-5|many
CASSPQGQGETQYF
TGTGCCAGCTCACCACAGGGACAGGGGGAGACCCAGTACTTC
>TRBV9|-|TRBJ2-1|few
CASKAPGSGDEQFF
TGTGCCAGCAAGGCCCCGGGCTCAGGCGATGAGCAGTTCTTC
>TRBV5-1|TRBD1|TRBJ2-2|-
CASSLVAGGFTGELFF
TGCGCCAGCAGCTTGGTGGCAGGGGGCTTCACCGGGGAGCTGTTTTTT
>TRBV7-2|TRBD2|TRBJ2-7|many
CASSSGLGGYEQYF
TGTGCCAGCAGCTCGGGACTAGGAGGCTACGAGCAGTACTTC
>TRBV30|TRBD2|TRBJ2-1|-
CAWSPTSGRSGWLGKQFF
TGTGCCTGGAGTCCGACTAGCGGGAGGTCCGGCTGGCTGGGGAAGCAGTTCTTC
>TRBV12-3/TRBV12-4|TRBD1|TRBJ1-6|many
CASSFRTGGAGNSPLHF
TGTGCCAGCAGTTTCCGGACAGGGGGCGCTGGGAATTCACCCCTCCACTTT
>TRBV7-9|-|TRBJ1-5|-
CASSLDTGKGNQPQHF
TGTGCCAGCAGCTTAGATACAGGGAAGGGCAATCAGCCCCAGCATTTT
>TRBV15|-|TRBJ1-2|few
CATSRRTVVGGVEGYTF
TGTGCCACCAGCAGACGGACGGTAGTAGGGGGGGTCGAAGGCTACACCTTC
>TRBV10-3|TRBD1|TRBJ2-7|many
CAISDATGADEQYF
TGTGCCATCAGTGATGCGACAGGGGCGGACGAGCAGTACTTC
>TRBV10-3|-|TRBJ1-4|-
CAISAEQGWEKLVF
TGTGCCATCAGTGCGGAACAGGGTTGGGAAAAACTGGTTTTT
>TRBV13|-|TRBJ2-2|-
CASSFGGTDTGELFF
TGTGCCAGCAGCTTTGGCGGGACAGACACCGGGGAGCTGTTTTTT
>TRBV7-8|TRBD2|TRBJ2-5|many
CASSSWTSGRDGQVLETQYF
TGTGCCAGCAGCTCTTGGACTAGCGGGAGGGATGGGCAAGTATTAGAGACCCAGTACTTC
>TRBV11-2|TRBD2|TRBJ2-1|many
CASSVTGLAGKGEQFF
TGTGCCAGCAGCGTAACGGGACTAGCGGGAAAGGGAGAGCAGTTCTTC
>TRBV20-1|TRBD1|TRBJ2-1|few
CSAVQGAAYNEQFF
TGCAGTGCTGTACAGGGGGCAGCCTACAATGAGCAGTTCTTC
>TRBV6-1|-|TRBJ1-2|once
CASKTPRAGSYGYTF
TGTGCCAGCAAAACTCCTCGCGCAGGGAGCTATGGCTACACCTTC
>TRBV2|TRBD2|TRBJ2-1|many
CASSPGLVVNEQFF
TGTGCCAGCAGTCCGGGACTAGTTGTAAATGAGCAGTTCTTC
>TRBV7-2|TRBD2|TRBJ2-5|many
CASSRTSGRGETQYF
TGTGCCAGCAGCCGGACTAGCGGGAGGGGAGAGACCCAGTACTTC
>TRBV7-9|TRBD1|TRBJ1-4|many
CATQQGGTNEKLFF
TGTGCCACCCAACAGGGGGGGACTAATGAAAAACTGTTTTTT
>TRBV10-3|TRBD2|TRBJ2-3|-
CAISESSGTGDTQYF
TGTGCCATCAGTGAGTCGAGCGGGACTGGGGATACGCAGTATTTT
>TRBV12-3/TRBV12-4|-|TRBJ1-4|many
CASSLTPGGGEKLFF
TGTGCCAGCAGTTTGACCCCCGGGGGCGGTGAAAAACTGTTTTTT